The source of this TCR beta chain is a study of cytomegalovirus exposure and HLA in healthy donors. The study ran its PCR with 60 Vbeta and 13 Jbeta primers. The method was immunoSEQ multiplex PCR; TCRdb's version includes in-frame clones alone and lacks a portion of them. The data contain around 150,000 clones, 80% to 90% of them singletons. Comment on this clone: Its specificity is unknown.

V shed 6 bases and J shed 4 bases, with 14 bases lying between them. CDR3 length: 14 amino acids. Germline V gives CDR1 MNHNY, CDR2 SVGAGI (reference sequence). Whole-study findings and limits: In a later analysis, TCR beta V- and J-gene trimming was associated with a missense DCLRE1C variant. Reportedly, HLA-A and HLA-B alleles of most subjects were accurately predicted from TCR beta. A later analysis reported that several of the most significant clusters appeared to be linked to common viral pathogens, among them Epstein-Barr virus. It was reported that the classifier diagnosed cytomegalovirus status with high specificity and sensitivity in both the original and validation cohorts.

The clonotype was recovered from a man younger than 30 in good health and CMV-seropositive. Sequenced input: PBMCs. V and J are TRBV6-6 and TRBJ2-3, with D possibly matching TRBD2 (5 bases). CDR3 sequence (DNA): TGTGCCAGCAGACCACTAGGAAATGCAGATACGCAGTATTTT. Its translation: CASRPLGNADTQYF.